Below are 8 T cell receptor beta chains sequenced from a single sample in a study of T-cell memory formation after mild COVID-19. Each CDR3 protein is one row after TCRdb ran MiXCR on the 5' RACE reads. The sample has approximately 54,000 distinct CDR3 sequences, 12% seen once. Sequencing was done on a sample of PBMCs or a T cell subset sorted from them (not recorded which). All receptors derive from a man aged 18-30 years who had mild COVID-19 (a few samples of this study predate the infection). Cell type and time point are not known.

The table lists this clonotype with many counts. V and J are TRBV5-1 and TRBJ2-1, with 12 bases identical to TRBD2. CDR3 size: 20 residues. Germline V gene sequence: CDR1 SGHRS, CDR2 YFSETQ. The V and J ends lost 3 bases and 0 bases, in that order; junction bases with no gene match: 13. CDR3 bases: TGCGCCAGCAGCTCCCATACTCTGACTAGCGGGGGCCGCTCCTACAATGAGCAGTTCTTC. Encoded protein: CASSSHTLTSGGRSYNEQFF.

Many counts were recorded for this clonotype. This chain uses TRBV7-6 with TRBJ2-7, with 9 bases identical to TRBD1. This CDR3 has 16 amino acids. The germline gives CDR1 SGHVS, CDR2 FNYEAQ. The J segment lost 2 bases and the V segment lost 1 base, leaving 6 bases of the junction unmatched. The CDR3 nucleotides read TGTGCCAGCAGCTTAGGACTAGGGACAGGGACCTACGAGCAGTACTTC. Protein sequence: CASSLGLGTGTYEQYF.

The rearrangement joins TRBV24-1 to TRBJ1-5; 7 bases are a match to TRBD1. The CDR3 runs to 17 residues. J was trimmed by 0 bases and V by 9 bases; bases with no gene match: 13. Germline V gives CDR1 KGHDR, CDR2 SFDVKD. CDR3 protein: CATPKGQVIYSNQPQHF. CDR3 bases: TGTGCCACCCCCAAAGGACAGGTCATCTATAGCAATCAGCCCCAGCATTTT.

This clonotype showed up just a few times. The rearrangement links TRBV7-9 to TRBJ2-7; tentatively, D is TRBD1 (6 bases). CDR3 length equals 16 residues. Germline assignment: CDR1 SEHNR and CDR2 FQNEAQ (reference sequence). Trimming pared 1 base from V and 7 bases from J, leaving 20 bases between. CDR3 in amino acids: CASSLVLGHILREQYV. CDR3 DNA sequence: TGTGCCAGCAGCTTAGTTTTGGGACACATTTTAAGAGAGCAGTACGTC.

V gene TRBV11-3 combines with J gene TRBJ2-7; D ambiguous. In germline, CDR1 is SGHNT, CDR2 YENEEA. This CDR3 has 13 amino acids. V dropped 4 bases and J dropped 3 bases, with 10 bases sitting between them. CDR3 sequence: CASSSNSGYEQYF. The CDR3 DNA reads TGTGCCAGCAGCTCAAACTCGGGCTACGAGCAGTACTTC.

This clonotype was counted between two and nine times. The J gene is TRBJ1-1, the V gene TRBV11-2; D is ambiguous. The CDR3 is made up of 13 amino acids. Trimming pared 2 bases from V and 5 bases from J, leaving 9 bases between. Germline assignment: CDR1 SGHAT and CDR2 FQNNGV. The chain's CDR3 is CASSLLGDTEAFF. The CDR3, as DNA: TGTGCCAGCAGCTTACTAGGTGATACTGAAGCTTTCTTT.

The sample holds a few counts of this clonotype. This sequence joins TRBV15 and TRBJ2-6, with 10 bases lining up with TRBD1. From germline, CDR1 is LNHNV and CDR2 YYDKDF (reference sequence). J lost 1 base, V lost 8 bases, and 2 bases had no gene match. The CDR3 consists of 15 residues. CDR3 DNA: TGTGCCACCGGACAGGGGGGTTCTGGGGCCAACGTCCTGACTTTC. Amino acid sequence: CATGQGGSGANVLTF.

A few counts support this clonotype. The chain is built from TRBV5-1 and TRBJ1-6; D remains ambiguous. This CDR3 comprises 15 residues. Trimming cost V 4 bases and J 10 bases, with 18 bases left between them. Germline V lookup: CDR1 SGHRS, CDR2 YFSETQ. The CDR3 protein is CASSTQRTDGSPLHF. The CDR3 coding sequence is TGCGCCAGCAGCACCCAAAGGACCGACGGGTCACCCCTCCACTTT.